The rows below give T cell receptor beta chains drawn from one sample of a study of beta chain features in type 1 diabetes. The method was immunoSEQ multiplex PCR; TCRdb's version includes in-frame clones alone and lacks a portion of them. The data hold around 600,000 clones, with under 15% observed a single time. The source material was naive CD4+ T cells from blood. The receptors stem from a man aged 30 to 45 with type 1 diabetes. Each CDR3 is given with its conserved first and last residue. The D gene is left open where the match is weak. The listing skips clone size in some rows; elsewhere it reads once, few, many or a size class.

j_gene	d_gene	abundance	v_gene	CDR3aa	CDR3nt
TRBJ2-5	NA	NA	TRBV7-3	CASSLQLGETQYF	TGTGCCAGCAGCCTCCAACTAGGAGAGACCCAGTACTTC
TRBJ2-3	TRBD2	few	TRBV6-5	CASTSLADYTDTQYF	TGTGCCAGCACCTCTCTAGCGGACTACACAGATACGCAGTATTTT
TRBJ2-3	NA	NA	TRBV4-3	CASSPTKAGGGTDTQYF	TGCGCCAGCAGCCCGACTAAAGCTGGCGGGGGCACAGATACGCAGTATTTT
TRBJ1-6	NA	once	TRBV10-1	CASTQGRNSPLHF	TGCGCCAGCACTCAGGGGAGGAATTCACCCCTCCACTTT
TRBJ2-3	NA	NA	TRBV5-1	CASSLWEGLTDTQYF	TGCGCCAGCAGCTTGTGGGAAGGCTTGACAGATACGCAGTATTTT
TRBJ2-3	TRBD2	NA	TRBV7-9	CASSLTSGESSTDTQYF	TGTGCCAGCAGCTTAACTAGCGGGGAATCTAGCACAGATACGCAGTATTTT
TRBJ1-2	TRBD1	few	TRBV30	CAWSTGGEVYGYTF	TGTGCCTGGTCGACAGGGGGCGAAGTCTATGGCTACACCTTC
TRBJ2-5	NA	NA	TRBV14	CASSLQGGTQYF	TGTGCCAGCAGCCTTCAGGGAGGGACCCAGTACTTC
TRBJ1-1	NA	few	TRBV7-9	CASSGPNQRTEAFF	TGTGCCAGCAGCGGCCCGAACCAGAGGACTGAAGCTTTCTTT
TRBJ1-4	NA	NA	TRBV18	CASSPGTSNEKLFF	TGTGCCAGCTCACCTGGGACATCGAATGAAAAACTGTTTTTT
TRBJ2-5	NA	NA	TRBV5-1	CASSSGAPLETQYF	TGCGCCAGCAGCTCTGGCGCCCCCCTAGAGACCCAGTACTTC
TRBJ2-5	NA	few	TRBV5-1	CASSLRTGRETQYF	TGCGCCAGCAGCCTGCGGACCGGCCGGGAGACCCAGTACTTC
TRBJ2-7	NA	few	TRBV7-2	CASSLDWLAGEQYF	TGTGCCAGCAGCTTAGACTGGCTAGCCGGCGAGCAGTACTTC
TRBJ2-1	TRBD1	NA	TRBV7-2	CASSQDRGSYNEQFF	TGTGCCAGCAGCCAAGACAGGGGATCCTACAATGAGCAGTTCTTC
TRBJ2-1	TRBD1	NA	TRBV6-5	CASARSGQVNEQFF	TGTGCCAGCGCCCGGTCTGGACAGGTCAATGAGCAGTTCTTC
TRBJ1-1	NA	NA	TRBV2	CASSTALNTEAFF	TGTGCCAGCAGTACAGCTTTGAACACTGAAGCTTTCTTT
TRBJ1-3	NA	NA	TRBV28	CASTLQGVNTIYF	TGTGCCAGCACTTTGCAGGGCGTGAACACCATATATTTT
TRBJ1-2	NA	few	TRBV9	CASSVGDLNYGYTF	TGTGCCAGCAGCGTAGGGGACCTTAACTATGGCTACACCTTC
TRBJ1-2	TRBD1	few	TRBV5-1	CASSQTGTGGDGYTF	TGCGCCAGCAGCCAAACCGGGACAGGGGGCGATGGCTACACCTTC
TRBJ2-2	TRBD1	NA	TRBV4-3	CASSRTGGADTGELFF	TGCGCCAGCAGCCGCACAGGGGGCGCGGACACCGGGGAGCTGTTTTTT
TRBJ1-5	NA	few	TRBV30	CAWSPRGNQPQHF	TGTGCCTGGAGTCCCCGAGGTAATCAGCCCCAGCATTTT
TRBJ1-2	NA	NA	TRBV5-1	CASSLTLEQGYGYTF	TGCGCCAGCAGCTTGACCCTCGAGCAGGGTTATGGCTACACCTTC
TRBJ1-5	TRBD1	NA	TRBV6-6	CASSHGTVYSNQPQHF	TGTGCCAGCAGTCATGGGACAGTTTATAGCAATCAGCCCCAGCATTTT
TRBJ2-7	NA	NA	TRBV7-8	CASSLARDGYEQYF	TGTGCCAGCAGCTTAGCGAGGGACGGCTACGAGCAGTACTTC
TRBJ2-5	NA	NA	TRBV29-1	CSGVSDRRTQYF	TGCAGCGGTGTTTCAGATCGGAGGACCCAGTACTTC
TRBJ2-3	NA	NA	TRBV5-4	CASSLQGSTDTQYF	TGTGCCAGCAGCTTACAGGGTAGCACAGATACGCAGTATTTT
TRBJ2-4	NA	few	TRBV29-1	CSVVTTMAQYF	TGCAGCGTTGTAACGACCATGGCTCAGTACTTC
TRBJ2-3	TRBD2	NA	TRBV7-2	CASSPMVLAGAYTQYF	TGTGCCAGCAGCCCTATGGTTCTAGCGGGGGCCTATACGCAGTATTTT
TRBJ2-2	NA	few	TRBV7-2	CASSRTTSNTGELFF	TGTGCCAGCAGCAGGACCACCTCGAACACCGGGGAGCTGTTTTTT
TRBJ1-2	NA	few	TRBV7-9	CASSLGVVFSGYTF	TGTGCCAGCAGCTTAGGGGTGGTGTTTTCTGGCTACACCTTC
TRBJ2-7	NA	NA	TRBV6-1	CASTVRGPTYEQYF	TGTGCCAGCACAGTCCGAGGTCCGACCTACGAGCAGTACTTC
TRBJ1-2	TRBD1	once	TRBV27	CASSPRGQGYPNYGYTF	TGTGCCAGCAGTCCCCGGGGACAGGGGTACCCTAACTATGGCTACACCTTC
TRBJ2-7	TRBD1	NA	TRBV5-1	CASSLEASDRKYF	TGCGCCAGCAGCTTGGAGGCCTCGGACAGGAAGTACTTC
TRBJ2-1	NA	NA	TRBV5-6	CASTDRFEQFF	TGTGCCAGCACAGATCGATTTGAGCAGTTCTTC
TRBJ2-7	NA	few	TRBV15	CATSRDPGILDEQYF	TGTGCCACCAGCAGAGATCCAGGAATTCTGGACGAGCAGTACTTC
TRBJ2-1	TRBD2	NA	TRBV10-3	CAISQTSGGANEQFF	TGTGCCATCAGCCAGACTAGCGGGGGGGCCAATGAGCAGTTCTTC
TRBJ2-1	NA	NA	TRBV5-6	CASSLGRQPGSLDNEQFF	TGTGCCAGCAGCCTTGGGAGACAGCCTGGGAGTTTAGACAATGAGCAGTTCTTC
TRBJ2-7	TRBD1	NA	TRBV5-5	CASSALTGDTYEQYF	TGTGCCAGCAGCGCCTTAACAGGGGATACCTACGAGCAGTACTTC
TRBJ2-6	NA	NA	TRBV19	CASSIRRALSSGANVLTF	TGTGCCAGTAGTATCAGAAGGGCCCTTTCCTCTGGGGCCAACGTCCTGACTTTC
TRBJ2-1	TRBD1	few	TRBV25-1	CASAGQGRGEQFF	TGTGCCAGCGCCGGACAGGGCCGGGGTGAGCAGTTCTTC
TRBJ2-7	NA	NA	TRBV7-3	CASSLSPGYEQYF	TGTGCCAGCAGCTTATCCCCCGGGTACGAGCAGTACTTC
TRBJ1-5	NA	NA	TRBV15	CATSREGTVVIGPQHF	TGTGCCACCAGCAGAGAGGGGACCGTAGTTATTGGGCCCCAGCATTTT
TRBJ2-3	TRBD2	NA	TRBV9	CASTGGGAGTDTQYF	TGTGCCAGCACCGGCGGGGGGGCCGGCACAGATACGCAGTATTTT
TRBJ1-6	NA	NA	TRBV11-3	CASSYDYNSPLHF	TGTGCCAGCAGCTATGACTATAATTCACCCCTCCACTTT
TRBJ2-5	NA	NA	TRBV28	CASRSRWETQYF	TGTGCCAGCAGGAGCCGTTGGGAGACCCAGTACTTC
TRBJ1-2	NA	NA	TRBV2	CASTEGPYNYGYTF	TGTGCCAGCACTGAGGGGCCGTATAACTATGGCTACACCTTC
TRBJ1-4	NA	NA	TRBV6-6	CASSGQVNEKLFF	TGTGCCAGCAGTGGGCAGGTTAATGAAAAACTGTTTTTT
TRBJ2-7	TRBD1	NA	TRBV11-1	CASSRQGYEQYF	TGTGCCAGCAGCCGACAGGGCTACGAGCAGTACTTC
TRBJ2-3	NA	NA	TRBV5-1	CASSLALLGIGGTDTQYF	TGCGCCAGCAGCTTGGCCCTTCTTGGGATCGGTGGCACAGATACGCAGTATTTT
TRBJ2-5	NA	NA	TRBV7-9	CASSLVRGAQETQYF	TGTGCCAGCAGCTTAGTCCGGGGGGCCCAAGAGACCCAGTACTTC
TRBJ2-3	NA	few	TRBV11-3	CASSFGGGTDTQYF	TGTGCCAGCAGCTTTGGCGGGGGCACAGATACGCAGTATTTT
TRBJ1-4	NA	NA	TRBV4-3	CASSQVGGANEKLFF	TGCGCCAGCAGCCAAGTAGGAGGGGCTAATGAAAAACTGTTTTTT